This T cell receptor beta chain was sequenced during a study of shared clonotypes between healthy human individuals. Some clones are missing from TCRdb's copy, which holds only in-frame ones; the method was immunoSEQ multiplex PCR. This table has approximately 530,000 clones, roughly 95% appearing once. From germline, CDR1 is MNHEY and CDR2 SMNVEV (reference sequence). V dropped 4 bases and J dropped 4 bases, with 10 bases sitting between them. The length of the CDR3 is 14 residues. The donors, healthy adults who were HIV-negative, had experienced no recent acute infections or vaccinations. The sample taken for sequencing was naive CD4+ T cells sorted from blood. Subset here: CD45RA+ positively selected. The chain combines TRBV27 with TRBJ2-2; unclear D gene. The receptor was derived from a woman younger than 45 in good health. The CDR3, as DNA: TGTGCCAGCAGTTCGTGGCAGACCACCGGGGAGCTGTTTTTT. Protein: CASSSWQTTGELFF.